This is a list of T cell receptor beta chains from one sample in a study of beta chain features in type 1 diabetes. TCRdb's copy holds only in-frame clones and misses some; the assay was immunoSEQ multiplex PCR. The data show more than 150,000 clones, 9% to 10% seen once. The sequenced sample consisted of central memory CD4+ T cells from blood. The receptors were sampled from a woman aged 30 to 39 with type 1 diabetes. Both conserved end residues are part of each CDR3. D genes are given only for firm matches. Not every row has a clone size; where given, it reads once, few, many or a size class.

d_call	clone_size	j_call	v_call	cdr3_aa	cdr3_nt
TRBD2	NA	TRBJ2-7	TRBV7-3	CASSSLRREGNEQYF	TGTGCCAGCAGCTCCCTGCGGCGGGAGGGCAACGAGCAGTACTTC
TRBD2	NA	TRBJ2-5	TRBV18	CASSPRVAGELETQYF	TGTGCCAGCTCACCACGGGTAGCGGGAGAATTGGAGACCCAGTACTTC
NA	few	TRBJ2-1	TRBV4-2	CASSQEGQGRENEQFF	TGTGCCAGCAGCCAAGAAGGGCAGGGGAGGGAAAATGAGCAGTTCTTC
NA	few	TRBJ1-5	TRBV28	CASSKPGDRSNQPQHF	TGTGCCAGCAGTAAGCCGGGAGACAGAAGCAATCAGCCCCAGCATTTT
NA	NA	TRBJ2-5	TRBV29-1	CSAQGYSRETQYF	TGCAGCGCCCAAGGCTACAGTCGAGAGACCCAGTACTTC
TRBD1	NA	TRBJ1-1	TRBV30	CAWIRDRGSTEAFF	TGTGCCTGGATTCGGGACAGGGGAAGCACTGAAGCTTTCTTT
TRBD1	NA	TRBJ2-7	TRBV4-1	CASSPDDRASYEQYF	TGCGCCAGCAGCCCAGACGACAGGGCCTCCTACGAGCAGTACTTC
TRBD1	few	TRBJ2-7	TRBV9	CASSVGTGTGFNEQYF	TGTGCCAGCAGCGTAGGGACCGGGACAGGGTTCAACGAGCAGTACTTC
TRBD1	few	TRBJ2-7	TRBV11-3	CASSHPGQGAYEQYF	TGTGCCAGCAGCCATCCCGGACAGGGTGCCTACGAGCAGTACTTC
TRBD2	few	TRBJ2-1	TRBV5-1	CASRLAGVENEQFF	TGCGCCAGCAGGCTAGCGGGAGTCGAGAATGAGCAGTTCTTC
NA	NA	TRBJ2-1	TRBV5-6	CASSLAARLSYNEQFF	TGTGCCAGCAGCTTGGCTGCGCGGCTCTCTTACAATGAGCAGTTCTTC
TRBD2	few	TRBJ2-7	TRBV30	CAWTPLLAGVYEQYF	TGTGCCTGGACTCCGTTACTAGCGGGAGTCTACGAGCAGTACTTC
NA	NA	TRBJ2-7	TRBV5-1	CASSPAWESSYEQYF	TGCGCCAGCAGCCCTGCTTGGGAGAGCTCCTACGAGCAGTACTTC
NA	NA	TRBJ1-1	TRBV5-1	CASSLGGGRTTEAFF	TGCGCCAGCAGCTTGGGAGGGGGTAGGACCACTGAAGCTTTCTTT
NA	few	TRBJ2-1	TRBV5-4	CASSLDQGIFNEQFF	TGTGCCAGCAGCCTAGACCAAGGCATTTTCAATGAGCAGTTCTTC
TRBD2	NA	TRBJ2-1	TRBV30	CAWSVLGGSSNEQFF	TGTGCCTGGAGTGTACTTGGCGGGAGTAGCAATGAGCAGTTCTTC
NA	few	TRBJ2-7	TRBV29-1	CSVAQRGWSSYEQYF	TGCAGCGTTGCCCAAAGGGGGTGGAGCTCCTACGAGCAGTACTTC
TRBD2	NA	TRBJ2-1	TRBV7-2	CASSPATSGIFNEQFF	TGTGCCAGCAGCCCCGCGACTAGCGGGATTTTCAATGAGCAGTTCTTC
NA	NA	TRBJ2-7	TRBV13	CASSLLAGAASYEQYF	TGTGCCAGCAGCTTACTCGCAGGGGCCGCCTCCTACGAGCAGTACTTC
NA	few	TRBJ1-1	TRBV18	CASSPLAMGNTEAFF	TGTGCCAGCTCACCATTGGCGATGGGCAACACTGAAGCTTTCTTT
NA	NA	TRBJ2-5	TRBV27	CASSLYRQETQYF	TGTGCCAGCAGTTTATACAGACAAGAGACCCAGTACTTC
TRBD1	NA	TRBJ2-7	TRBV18	CASSSQGTGYEQYF	TGTGCCAGCTCATCACAGGGGACAGGCTACGAGCAGTACTTC
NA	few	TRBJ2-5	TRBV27	CASSLTRQIQETQYF	TGTGCCAGCAGTTTAACCCGACAGATCCAAGAGACCCAGTACTTC
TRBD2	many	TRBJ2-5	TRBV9	CASTLGTSGGQETQYF	TGTGCCAGCACCCTCGGGACTAGCGGGGGTCAAGAGACCCAGTACTTC
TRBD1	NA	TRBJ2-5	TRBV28	CASSASGTGETQYF	TGTGCCAGCAGCGCCTCCGGGACAGGAGAGACCCAGTACTTC
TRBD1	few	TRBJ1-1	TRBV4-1	CASSQLQGAEAFF	TGCGCCAGCAGCCAGCTACAGGGGGCTGAAGCTTTCTTT
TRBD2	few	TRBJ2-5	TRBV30	CAWTSGSFQETQYF	TGTGCCTGGACTAGCGGGTCGTTCCAAGAGACCCAGTACTTC
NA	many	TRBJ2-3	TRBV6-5	CAVGRGGVGTDTQYF	TGTGCCGTAGGCCGGGGTGGAGTAGGCACAGATACGCAGTATTTT
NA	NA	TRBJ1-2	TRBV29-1	CSVRTPYSYGYTF	TGCAGCGTTCGGACACCTTACTCTTATGGCTACACCTTC
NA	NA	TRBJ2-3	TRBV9	CASSIGGAPGIDTQYF	TGTGCCAGCAGCATCGGGGGAGCCCCGGGTATAGATACGCAGTATTTT
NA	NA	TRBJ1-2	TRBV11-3	CASSLPGSYGYTF	TGTGCCAGCAGCTTACCGGGGTCCTATGGCTACACCTTC
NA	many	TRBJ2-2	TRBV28	CASSLIDRGTGELFF	TGTGCCAGCAGTTTGATCGACCGGGGAACCGGGGAGCTGTTTTTT
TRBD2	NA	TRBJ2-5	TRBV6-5	CASSYGGSSGTQYF	TGTGCCAGCAGTTACGGCGGGAGTAGCGGGACCCAGTACTTC
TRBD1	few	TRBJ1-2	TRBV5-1	CASSINRGGYTF	TGTGCCAGCAGCATCAACAGGGGTGGCTACACCTTC
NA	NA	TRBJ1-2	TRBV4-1	CASSQGAGAHYGYTF	TGCGCCAGCAGCCAAGGGGCGGGGGCGCATTATGGCTACACCTTC
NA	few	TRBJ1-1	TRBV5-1	CASTTERGTEAFF	TGCGCCAGCACCACCGAAAGGGGCACTGAAGCTTTCTTT
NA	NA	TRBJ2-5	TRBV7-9	CASSLFPVQETQYF	TGTGCCAGCAGCTTATTTCCAGTCCAAGAGACCCAGTACTTC
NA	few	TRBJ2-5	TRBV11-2	CASSLPFQETQYF	TGTGCCAGCAGCTTACCCTTCCAAGAGACCCAGTACTTC
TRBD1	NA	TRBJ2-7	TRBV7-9	CASSLGQGTDEQYF	TGTGCCAGCAGCCTGGGACAGGGGACTGACGAGCAGTACTTC
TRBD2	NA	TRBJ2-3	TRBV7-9	CASSPREGRGRADTQYF	TGTGCCAGCAGCCCCCGGGAGGGCCGGGGCAGAGCAGATACGCAGTATTTT
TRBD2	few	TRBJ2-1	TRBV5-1	CASSPGTSGTLSYNEQFF	TGCGCCAGCAGCCCGGGGACTAGCGGGACGTTATCCTACAATGAGCAGTTCTTC
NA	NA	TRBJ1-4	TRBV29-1	CSVGPSGTNEKLFF	TGCAGCGTAGGCCCGTCGGGGACTAATGAAAAACTGTTTTTT
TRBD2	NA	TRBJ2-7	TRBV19	CASSITSGSYEQYF	TGTGCCAGTAGTATAACTAGCGGCTCCTACGAGCAGTACTTC
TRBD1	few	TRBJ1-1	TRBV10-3	CAIKRDRKNTEAFF	TGTGCCATAAAAAGGGACAGGAAGAACACTGAAGCTTTCTTT
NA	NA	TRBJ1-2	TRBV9	CASSDGVHGYTF	TGTGCCAGCAGCGACGGGGTCCATGGCTACACCTTC
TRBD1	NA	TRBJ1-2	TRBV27	CASSFLGQGAAGYTF	TGTGCCAGCAGTTTTTTGGGACAGGGGGCGGCTGGCTACACCTTC
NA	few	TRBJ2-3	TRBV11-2	CASDNGWDTQYF	TGTGCCAGCGACAATGGTTGGGATACGCAGTATTTT
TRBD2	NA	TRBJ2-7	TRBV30	CAWTAGAVGVVSEQYF	TGTGCCTGGACTGCGGGAGCTGTGGGTGTAGTGAGCGAGCAGTACTTC
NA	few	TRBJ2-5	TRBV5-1	CASSFTVTTPQETQYF	TGCGCCAGCAGCTTTACCGTGACTACACCCCAAGAGACCCAGTACTTC
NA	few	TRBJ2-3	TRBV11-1	CASSLIADTQYF	TGTGCCAGCAGCCTAATTGCGGATACGCAGTATTTT
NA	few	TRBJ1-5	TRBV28	CASRNGAVPDQPQHF	TGTGCCAGCAGAAATGGGGCAGTCCCCGACCAGCCCCAGCATTTT
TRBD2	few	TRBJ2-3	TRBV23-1	CASSHILTSGRATDTQYF	TGCGCCAGCAGTCATATCTTGACTAGCGGGAGGGCCACAGATACGCAGTATTTT
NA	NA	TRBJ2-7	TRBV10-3	CAISDLPSREQYF	TGTGCCATCAGTGATCTACCTAGCCGCGAGCAGTACTTC
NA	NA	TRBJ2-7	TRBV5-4	CASSLQPGMSYEQYF	TGTGCCAGCAGCTTGCAGCCAGGGATGTCCTACGAGCAGTACTTC
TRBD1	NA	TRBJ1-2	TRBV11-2	CASSPTGSGYGYTF	TGTGCCAGCAGCCCGACAGGGAGTGGCTATGGCTACACCTTC